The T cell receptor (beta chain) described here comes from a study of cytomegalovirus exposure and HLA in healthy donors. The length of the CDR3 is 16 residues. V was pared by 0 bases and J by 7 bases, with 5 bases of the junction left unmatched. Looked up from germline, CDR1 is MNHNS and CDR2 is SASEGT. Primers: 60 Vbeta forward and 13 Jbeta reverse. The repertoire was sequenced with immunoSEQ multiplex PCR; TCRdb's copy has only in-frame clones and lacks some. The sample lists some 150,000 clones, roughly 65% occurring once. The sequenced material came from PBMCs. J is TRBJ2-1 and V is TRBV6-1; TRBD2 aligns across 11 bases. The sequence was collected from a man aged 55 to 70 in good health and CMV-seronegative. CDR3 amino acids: CASSEAETSGINEQFF. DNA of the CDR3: TGTGCCAGCAGTGAAGCAGAGACTAGCGGGATAAATGAGCAGTTCTTC.